Shown below are 22 T cell receptor beta chains from a single sample sequenced in a study of PD-1 blockade in classical Hodgkin lymphoma. Sample time point: cycle 4 day 1 (C4D1), after 5 to 7 weeks of nivolumab. Each patient's relapse followed autologous stem cell transplantation, and brentuximab vedotin exposure varied. TCRdb's copy holds only in-frame clones and misses some; the assay was immunoSEQ multiplex PCR. The table has about 25,000 clones, approximately 67% seen once; the top ten hold roughly 27%. The input for sequencing was peripheral blood mononuclear cells (PBMCs), taken before the fourth cycle of nivolumab. The source is a human donor with classical Hodgkin lymphoma.

This chain connects TRBV28 to TRBJ2-3; D is unresolved. The CDR3 loop spans 14 amino acids. CDR1 is MDHEN, CDR2 SYDVKM, per germline. V lost 7 bases, J lost 1 base, and 12 bases lay in between. The CDR3 nucleotides are TGTGCCAGCATGTCTGCCAGCCGCACAGATACGCAGTATTTT. As protein: CASMSASRTDTQYF. Drawing the rest from reference TRBV28 and TRBJ2-3, the complete variable domain is DVKVTQSSRYLVKRTGEKVFLECVQDMDHENMFWYRQDPGLGLRLIYFSYDVKMKEKGDIPEGYSVSREKKERFSLILESASTNQTSMYLCASMSASRTDTQYFGPGTRLTVL.

The V call is TRBV7-2, the J call TRBJ1-6; D gene ambiguous. Looked up from germline, CDR1 is SGHTA and CDR2 is FQGNSA. CDR3 length equals 13 residues. With 6 bases removed from V and 0 bases from J, the gap between germline ends came to 3 bases. The CDR3 nucleotides are TGTGCCAGCAGTAGCTCCTATAATTCACCCCTCCACTTT. It is translated as CASSSSYNSPLHF.

This clone was detected only a few times. The V and J genes are TRBV25-1 and TRBJ1-3; no reliable D call. The germline gives CDR1 MGHDK, CDR2 SYGVNS. CDR3 length equals 12 residues. The V end lost 5 bases, the J end lost 8 bases, and 10 bases lay between the germline ends. The CDR3 DNA reads TGTGCCAGCAGTTGGTCCGGGGACACCATATATTTT. Translation gives CASSWSGDTIYF.

About this clone itself: The junction shows a germline mismatch at one end, possibly a read error. The chain joins TRBV6-5 to TRBJ1-4, with a tentative D call TRBD1 (6 bases). Germline CDR1 MNHEY, CDR2 SVGAGI. The CDR3 sequence is 13 residues long. CDR3: CVSSYNRVEKLFF. The CDR3, as DNA: TGTGTCAGCAGTTACAACAGGGTCGAAAAACTGTTTTTT.

The genes are TRBV19 and TRBJ1-2, with D tentatively TRBD1 (5 bases). The V gene's germline CDR1 is LNHDA and CDR2 SQIVND (reference sequence). This CDR3 spans 13 amino acids. Trimming left V 7 bases short and J 3 bases short, with 12 bases between. Here the CDR3 reads CASTSQGYYGYTF. In DNA, the CDR3 is TGTGCCAGTACCTCTCAGGGTTACTATGGCTACACCTTC.

On this clone: Additional DNA sequences in this sample encode the identical CDR3. This chain uses TRBV2 with TRBJ1-2, with 10 bases identical to TRBD1. V gave up 3 bases and J gave up 0 bases; unmatched junction bases: 1. Germline CDR1 is SNHLY and CDR2 is FYNNEI. The CDR3 has 15 residues. The CDR3 region is CASSDGQGANYGYTF. The CDR3 bases are TGTGCCAGCAGTGACGGACAGGGGGCTAACTATGGCTACACCTTC.

The chain carries TRBV5-6 and TRBJ1-2, with D hard to call. V gave up 6 bases and J gave up 5 bases, with 11 bases separating them. Germline V gene lookup returns CDR1 SGHDT and CDR2 YYEEEE. There are 12 residues in the CDR3. The CDR3 reads CASKAGGYGYTF. CDR3 in DNA: TGTGCCAGCAAAGCGGGCGGTTATGGCTACACCTTC.

DNA for the CDR3: TGCGCCAGCAGCTTGGCCGGGGGGTCACCCTCTGGAAACACCATATATTTT. This encodes CASSLAGGSPSGNTIYF. This chain connects TRBV5-1 to TRBJ1-3; a possible D gene is TRBD1 (5 bases). V dropped 0 bases and J dropped 0 bases, with 13 bases sitting between them. This CDR3 has 17 residues. CDR1 is SGHRS and CDR2 is YFSETQ in the germline V gene.

The V call is TRBV30, the J call TRBJ1-1; 7 bases map to TRBD1. The V and J ends lost 0 bases and 1 base, in that order; junction bases with no gene match: 5. Germline V CDR1 and CDR2: GTSNPN, SVGIG (reference sequence). CDR3 length: 15 residues. This CDR3 reads CAWSVKGGRNTEAFF. The CDR3 DNA follows: TGTGCCTGGAGTGTAAAAGGGGGCCGGAACACTGAAGCTTTCTTT.

There are a few counts of this clone. The chain carries TRBV29-1 and TRBJ1-4; possible D gene TRBD1, 5 bases. The V and J ends lost 4 bases and 2 bases respectively, with 11 bases between them. Germline V gene data show CDR1 as SQVTM and CDR2 as ANQGSEA. This CDR3 contains 14 residues. The CDR3 nucleotides read TGCAGCGTTGCTTTGGGGGGGACTAATGAAAAACTGTTTTTT. As protein: CSVALGGTNEKLFF. The full variable domain, completed using reference TRBV29-1 and TRBJ1-4, is SAVISQKPSRDICQRGTSLTIQCQVDSQVTMMFWYRQQPGQSLTLIATANQGSEATYESGFVIDKFPISRPNLTFSTLTVSNMSPEDSSIYLCSVALGGTNEKLFFGSGTQLSVL.

The chain joins TRBV5-6 to TRBJ1-2, with a weak D call TRBD1 (5 bases). Trimming removed 1 base at V and 8 bases at J, with 6 bases between. This CDR3 has 11 amino acids. CDR1 is SGHDT, CDR2 YYEEEE, per germline. The CDR3 DNA sequence: TGTGCCAGCAGCTTGAGGGGCGGCTACACCTTC. It translates to CASSLRGGYTF.

The CDR3 loop reads CASSLVGTRETQYF. CDR3 coding DNA: TGTGCCAGCAGCTTGGTTGGGACACGGGAGACCCAGTACTTC. This chain connects TRBV5-5 to TRBJ2-5; a possible D gene is TRBD1 (6 bases). This CDR3 has 14 amino acids. V gave up 0 bases and J gave up 5 bases, with 11 bases separating them. Germline V lookup: CDR1 SGHKS, CDR2 YYEKEE (reference sequence).

The V and J genes are TRBV11-2 and TRBJ2-5; D is possibly TRBD2 (5 bases). In germline, CDR1 is SGHAT, CDR2 FQNNGV. CDR3 size: 14 residues. V gave up 0 bases and J gave up 7 bases, with 12 bases separating them. The CDR3 reads CASSLEPSTGTQYF. As DNA, the CDR3 is TGTGCCAGCAGCTTAGAGCCTAGCACTGGGACCCAGTACTTC.

The chain has TRBV30 and TRBJ2-2; D may be TRBD1 (6 bases). CDR3 length: 14 residues. Deletions cut 2 bases from V and 0 bases from J, with 7 bases between. Germline-derived CDR1 and CDR2 are GTSNPN and SVGIG (reference sequence). The CDR3 DNA is TGTGCCTGGAGTAGGACAGCGAACACCGGGGAGCTGTTTTTT. The encoded protein is CAWSRTANTGELFF.

V is TRBV7-6 and J is TRBJ2-7; 11 nucleotides agree with TRBD1. Looked up from germline, CDR1 is SGHVS and CDR2 is FNYEAQ. J gave up 7 bases and V 5 bases, and 10 bases lay outside the gene matches. The CDR3 has 15 amino acids. The CDR3 DNA follows: TGTGCCAGCAGCATAACGGACAGGGGGCTGGGAGAGCAGTACTTC. As protein: CASSITDRGLGEQYF.

The chain combines TRBV29-1 with TRBJ1-2; D gene unclear. The CDR3 is made up of 13 amino acids. Germline assignment: CDR1 SQVTM and CDR2 ANQGSEA. V lost 3 bases and J 7 bases, leaving 15 bases between the germline ends. The CDR3 reads CSVESGAPPGYTF. The CDR3 coding sequence is TGCAGCGTTGAGTCAGGTGCTCCTCCTGGCTACACCTTC. Full variable domain (outside the CDR3, taken from reference TRBV29-1 and TRBJ1-2): SAVISQKPSRDICQRGTSLTIQCQVDSQVTMMFWYRQQPGQSLTLIATANQGSEATYESGFVIDKFPISRPNLTFSTLTVSNMSPEDSSIYLCSVESGAPPGYTFGSGTRLTVV.

The chain has TRBV5-6 and TRBJ1-5, with D possibly being TRBD1 (6 bases). The CDR3 is 15 amino acids. The germline gives CDR1 SGHDT, CDR2 YYEEEE. V was shortened by 2 bases and J by 3 bases, with 12 bases between the two germline ends. The CDR3 region has the DNA TGTGCCAGCAGCTTCGGGGGGGCCTCCAATCAGCCCCAGCATTTT. It yields the protein CASSFGGASNQPQHF.

This clone has only a few counts. V and J are TRBV4-1 and TRBJ2-7, with D tentatively TRBD2 (5 bases). V was clipped by 0 bases and J by 4 bases, with 7 bases between them. CDR1 is MGHRA, CDR2 YSYEKL, per germline. This CDR3 has 13 amino acids. The CDR3 nucleotides read TGCGCCAGCAGCCAAGATCGGGGTTACGAGCAGTACTTC. This encodes CASSQDRGYEQYF.

The gene calls are TRBV4-1 and TRBJ1-1, with TRBD1 as a possible D gene (6 bases). V lost 3 bases, J lost 1 base, and 9 bases lay in between. The CDR3 covers 14 residues. Germline loops: CDR1 MGHRA, CDR2 YSYEKL. As DNA, the CDR3 is TGCGCCAGCAGCCACCCGGACAGGAACACTGAAGCTTTCTTT. Residues: CASSHPDRNTEAFF.

This chain uses TRBV18 with TRBJ1-1; tentatively, D is TRBD1 (5 bases). The germline CDR1 and CDR2 sequences are KGHSH and LQKENI. Trimming removed 0 bases from V and 1 base from J, with 9 bases in between. The CDR3 sequence is 15 residues long. In DNA, the CDR3 is TGTGCCAGCTCACCACCTCCGCAGGGGAACACTGAAGCTTTCTTT. Its translation is CASSPPPQGNTEAFF.

The chain is built from TRBV5-1 and TRBJ2-5; D gene ambiguous. CDR1 and CDR2 (germline): SGHRS, YFSETQ. V lost 0 bases and J 2 bases, leaving 8 bases between the germline ends. This CDR3 is built from 14 residues. DNA of the CDR3: TGCGCCAGCAGCTTGGGGACCTCGCAAGAGACCCAGTACTTC. Its protein product is CASSLGTSQETQYF.

On this clone itself: The junction departs from germline at one end; a sequencing error may be responsible. This rearrangement joins TRBV6-6 to TRBJ2-5, with a weak D call TRBD1 (6 bases). Looked up from germline, CDR1 is MNHNY and CDR2 is SVGAGI (reference sequence). The CDR3 has 15 residues. The CDR3 region is CAISVGIGGQETQYF. The CDR3 DNA reads as TGTGCCATCAGTGTAGGGATAGGGGGCCAAGAGACCCAGTACTTC.